These T cell receptor beta chains were read from a single sample in a study of neurological immune-mediated disorders. TCRdb ran MiXCR on the 5' RACE reads and lists one entry per CDR3 protein. The table shows over 40,000 distinct CDR3 sequences, with about 6% occurring only once. Sequencing was performed on CD4+ T cells from blood. Receptors were obtained from a woman in her 40s in good health. CDR3s include the opening cysteine and the closing phenylalanine or tryptophan.

v_call	j_call	cdr3_aa
TRBV6-5	TRBJ1-6	CASRDGYNSPLHF
TRBV20-1	TRBJ2-6	CSASLMGPVSSGANVLTF
TRBV5-1	TRBJ1-1	CASSFLQGVPSTEAFF
TRBV6-5	TRBJ2-1	CASSYVGVSYNEQFF
TRBV20-1	TRBJ2-1	CSARWTSFGNEQFF
TRBV3-1	TRBJ2-7	CASSLQIVGENEQYF
TRBV20-1	TRBJ1-2	CSARPRGLVVGYTF
TRBV28	TRBJ2-1	CASRTPGGSYNEQFF
TRBV4-3	TRBJ1-5	CASSQDFEGFPQHF
TRBV11-2	TRBJ1-1	CATGGVAEAFF
TRBV18	TRBJ2-7	CASSPLGTIGYEQYF
TRBV7-8	TRBJ2-7	CASSLVGLPGEQYF
TRBV20-1	TRBJ1-5	CSAGSGTQPQHF
TRBV5-1	TRBJ2-1	CASSLAGTHQLF
TRBV5-1	TRBJ2-1	CASSLASGSYKEQFF
TRBV7-2	TRBJ2-3	CASSLGGRTDTQYF
TRBV5-8	TRBJ2-2	CASSRSIAGTGELFF
TRBV5-5	TRBJ2-3	CASSWDRAPSTDTQYF
TRBV25-1	TRBJ2-1	CASNGRGSYNEQFF
TRBV5-5	TRBJ2-4	CASSLAGQGIGIQYF
TRBV21-1	TRBJ2-7	CASIPPAGVSHEQYF
TRBV7-2	TRBJ2-1	CASSLVWRDGYNEQFF
TRBV5-5	TRBJ2-3	CASSAGLGAGTDTQYF
TRBV3-1	TRBJ2-1	CASSPLGGGASEQFF
TRBV4-1	TRBJ1-1	CASSPLPGTENFF
TRBV3-1	TRBJ1-2	CASSQGTGALGYTF
TRBV15	TRBJ2-3	CATSKQRGSTDTQYF
TRBV5-1	TRBJ1-5	CASSLVPAEGNQPQHF
TRBV25-1	TRBJ2-3	CASSLGRSTDTQYF
TRBV20-1	TRBJ1-1	CSARRGTGLEAFF
TRBV6-6	TRBJ2-1	CASSYYRDISNEQFF
TRBV20-1	TRBJ2-7	CSARTGGGSYEQYF
TRBV4-3	TRBJ2-6	CASSQVVTGVLGANVLTF
TRBV5-1	TRBJ2-3	CASSLAGQGDTQYF
TRBV5-6	TRBJ2-1	CASSLTGTGNEQFF
TRBV28	TRBJ2-5	CASSFSTLPAETQYF
TRBV7-8	TRBJ2-5	CASSLYGTSGTKTQYF
TRBV12-3/TRBV12-4	TRBJ2-2	CASSLSAGELFF
TRBV5-6	TRBJ2-3	CASSFNTDTQYF
TRBV12-3/TRBV12-4	TRBJ1-5	CASSFSGGNQPQHF
TRBV5-1	TRBJ2-5	CASSLGEDETQYF